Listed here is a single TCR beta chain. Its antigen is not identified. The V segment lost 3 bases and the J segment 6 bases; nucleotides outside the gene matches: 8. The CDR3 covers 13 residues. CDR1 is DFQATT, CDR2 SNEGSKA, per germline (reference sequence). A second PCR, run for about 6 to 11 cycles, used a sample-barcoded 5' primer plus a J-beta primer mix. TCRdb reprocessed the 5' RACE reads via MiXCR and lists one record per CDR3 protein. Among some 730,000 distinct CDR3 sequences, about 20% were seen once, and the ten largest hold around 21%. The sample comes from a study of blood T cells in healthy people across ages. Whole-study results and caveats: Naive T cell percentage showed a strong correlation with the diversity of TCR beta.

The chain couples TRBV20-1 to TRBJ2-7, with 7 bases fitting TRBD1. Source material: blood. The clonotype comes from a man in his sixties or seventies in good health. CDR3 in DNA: TGCAGTGCTAGTGACAGGGCCAGGTCCGAGCAGTACTTC. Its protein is CSASDRARSEQYF.